A single sample gave rise to the 18 T cell receptor beta chains below, sequenced in a study of T-cell reconstitution after alpha-beta-depleted transplantation in children. Preparation of the TCRbeta library was carried out with unique molecular identifiers. TCRdb fed the PCR reads into MiXCR, producing one record per CDR3 protein. Of some 220,000 distinct CDR3 sequences listed, approximately 10% are singletons. This specimen consisted of PBMCs, obtained before TCRalphabeta/CD19-depleted stem cell transplant. The origin of the receptors is a child in the first two years of life with acute myeloid leukemia, due to receive a stem cell transplant.

This clonotype turned up a few times. V is TRBV5-1 and J is TRBJ2-7, with D perhaps matching TRBD2 (6 bases). Germline assignment: CDR1 SGHRS and CDR2 YFSETQ. This CDR3 is built from 18 residues. The ends were cut back, 0 bases at V and 5 bases at J, with 24 bases in the middle. CDR3 bases: TGCGCCAGCAGCTTGGGGGTCGGTATCGCCGGGAGAGCGGACGAGCAGTACTTC. Its translation is CASSLGVGIAGRADEQYF. The complete variable domain, with remaining parts taken from reference TRBV5-1 and TRBJ2-7, reads KAGVTQTPRYLIKTRGQQVTLSCSPISGHRSVSWYQQTPGQGLQFLFEYFSETQRNKGNFPGRFSGRQFSNSRSEMNVSTLELGDSALYLCASSLGVGIAGRADEQYFGPGTRLTVT.

This clonotype was counted at least ten times. This chain uses TRBV3-1 with TRBJ2-7; D is ambiguous. V shed 2 bases and J shed 3 bases, with 14 bases lying between them. CDR3 length: 15 residues. Germline V gene sequence: CDR1 LGHDT, CDR2 YNNKEL (reference sequence). As DNA, the CDR3 is TGTGCCAGCAGCCAACAAGAAACAGCCGACTACGAGCAGTACTTC. Translating it yields CASSQQETADYEQYF.

A note on this clonotype: Given the absence of the conserved phenylalanine or tryptophan at the CDR3 end, a read error is likely. V is TRBV7-2 and J is TRBJ2-1; 9 bases line up with TRBD1. Germline trimming cut 3 bases from V and 10 bases from J; bases unmatched to any gene: 10. In germline, CDR1 is SGHTA, CDR2 FQGNSA. The CDR3 is 15 amino acids. This chain's CDR3 is CASSFPEQGAREQFL. In nucleotides, the CDR3 is TGTGCCAGCAGCTTCCCGGAACAGGGGGCGCGAGAGCAGTTCTTA.

This clonotype was observed many times. V and J are TRBV5-1 and TRBJ2-7, with TRBD1 matching over 11 bases. V lost 3 bases to trimming and J lost 5 bases; unmatched junction nucleotides: 4. Germline loops: CDR1 SGHRS, CDR2 YFSETQ. This CDR3 is built from 14 residues. The CDR3 here is CASSWDRGADEQYF. CDR3 in DNA: TGCGCCAGCAGCTGGGACAGGGGGGCGGACGAGCAGTACTTC.

In this sample, this clonotype turned up many times. This sequence joins TRBV2 and TRBJ1-1; D gene unclear. The CDR3 consists of 13 residues. Trimming took off 3 bases at V and 4 bases at J, with 9 bases between the two ends. Germline lookup yields CDR1 SNHLY and CDR2 FYNNEI. CDR3 loop: CASSDPVGTEAFF. The CDR3 DNA follows: TGTGCCAGCAGTGACCCCGTCGGCACTGAAGCTTTCTTT. The entire variable domain, with the rest obtained from reference TRBV2 and TRBJ1-1, is as follows: EPEVTQTPSHQVTQMGQEVILRCVPISNHLYFYWYRQILGQKVEFLVSFYNNEISEKSEIFDDQFSVERPDGSNFTLKIRSTKLEDSAMYFCASSDPVGTEAFFGQGTRLTVV.

The CDR3: CASSYKYSGNTIYF. The CDR3 bases are TGTGCCAGCAGTTACAAGTACTCTGGAAACACCATATATTTT. The V call is TRBV6-5, the J call TRBJ1-3, with no clear D. There are 14 residues in the CDR3. V lost 2 bases and J lost 0, with 5 bases in between. Germline loops: CDR1 MNHEY, CDR2 SVGAGI.

This clonotype showed up many times. CDR3 bases: TGTGCCAGCAGTTTCCGGGTTGGGGGCTACACCTTC. This gives the protein CASSFRVGGYTF. V usage is TRBV12-3 or TRBV12-4 and J usage is TRBJ1-2; D not certain. The CDR3 spans 12 residues. V was pared by 3 bases and J by 8 bases, with 10 bases between.

In its sample, this clonotype was seen many times. The chain links TRBV20-1 to TRBJ1-3; TRBD1 matches at 9 bases. Germline trimming cut 0 bases from V and 3 bases from J; bases unmatched to any gene: 3. Germline loops: CDR1 DFQATT, CDR2 SNEGSKA (reference sequence). This CDR3 is built from 15 residues. The CDR3 nucleotides read TGCAGTGCTAGAGATTCGGACAGGGGTGGAAACACCATATATTTT. Translating gives CSARDSDRGGNTIYF.

This clonotype was recorded many times. The rearrangement uses TRBV3-1 and TRBJ2-7; 9 positions match TRBD2. The CDR3 length is 13 residues. After removal of 8 bases from V and 4 bases from J, the junction contained 6 bases not matched to a gene. CDR1 is LGHDT and CDR2 is YNNKEL in the germline V gene (reference sequence). For the CDR3, the DNA is TGTGCCAGCCCCGTGGCGGGAGGGTACGAGCAGTACTTC. This encodes CASPVAGGYEQYF.

At least ten counts were recorded for this clonotype. CDR3 amino acids: CASFGDHEQYF. For the CDR3, the DNA is TGCGCCAGCTTTGGTGACCACGAGCAGTACTTC. The chain joins TRBV5-1 to TRBJ2-7; no clear D gene. Trimming shortened V by 7 bases and J by 5 bases, and 10 bases separated the two germline ends. The CDR3 spans 11 residues. Germline assignment: CDR1 SGHRS and CDR2 YFSETQ.

This clonotype occurred many times. The chain has TRBV6-5 and TRBJ1-1; D not certain. In germline, CDR1 is MNHEY, CDR2 SVGAGI. This CDR3 is 13 amino acids long. The V end was cut by 2 bases, the J end by 1 base, with 5 bases between. The CDR3: CASSYGGNTEAFF. The CDR3, as DNA: TGTGCCAGCAGTTACGGCGGGAACACTGAAGCTTTCTTT.

This clonotype was seen only a few times. V and J are TRBV18 and TRBJ2-1; no definite D call. Germline CDR1 is KGHSH and CDR2 is LQKENI. V gave up 3 bases and J gave up 7 bases, with 13 bases separating them. The CDR3 loop spans 14 amino acids. DNA for the CDR3: TGTGCCAGCTCACCGGGCCTAGATGGGAATGAGCAGTTCTTC. Its protein is CASSPGLDGNEQFF. The full variable domain, with the rest looked up from reference TRBV18 and TRBJ2-1, is NAGVMQNPRHLVRRRGQEARLRCSPMKGHSHVYWYRQLPEEGLKFMVYLQKENIIDESGMPKERFSAEFPKEGPSILRIQQVVRGDSAAYFCASSPGLDGNEQFFGPGTRLTVL.

This clonotype was counted many times. The V and J genes are TRBV5-5 and TRBJ2-1; D is undetermined. The germline gives CDR1 SGHKS, CDR2 YYEKEE (reference sequence). This CDR3 has 12 residues. Trimming removed 6 bases at V and 7 bases at J, with 11 bases between. The CDR3 bases are TGTGCCAGCACCCCTCTTGGGAATGAGCAGTTCTTC. Its protein product is CASTPLGNEQFF.

This clonotype was counted ten times or more. The chain is built from TRBV5-1 and TRBJ2-1; D ambiguous. The CDR3 spans 15 residues. Germline-derived CDR1 and CDR2 are SGHRS and YFSETQ. The V and J ends lost 0 bases and 8 bases respectively, with 15 bases between them. DNA of the CDR3: TGCGCCAGCAGCTTGGCCCGTCTTGTAAGGGATGAGCAGTTCTTC. Translating gives CASSLARLVRDEQFF.

This clonotype was recorded a few times. The chain has TRBV19 and TRBJ2-7; no clear D gene. Germline V gives CDR1 LNHDA, CDR2 SQIVND (reference sequence). This CDR3 spans 14 amino acids. The ends were cut back, 7 bases at V and 3 bases at J, with 16 bases in the middle. In nucleotides, the CDR3 is TGTGCCAGTAACGGGTCCTTCTTCCTCTACGAGCAGTACTTC. Protein product: CASNGSFFLYEQYF.

This clonotype has more than one count but fewer than ten. The gene calls are TRBV4-1 and TRBJ1-1; maybe TRBD1 (5 bases). Germline CDR1 and CDR2: MGHRA and YSYEKL. The germline V and J ends were trimmed by 0 bases and 5 bases, with 19 bases remaining between them. This CDR3 has 17 amino acids. This CDR3 reads CASSQDRRGRDQTEAFF. The CDR3 region has the DNA TGCGCCAGCAGCCAAGATCGGCGGGGCAGGGACCAAACTGAAGCTTTCTTT.

The chain is built from TRBV5-1 and TRBJ2-7, with unresolved D. Trimming pared 7 bases from V and 1 base from J, leaving 18 bases between. CDR1 is SGHRS, CDR2 YFSETQ, per germline. This CDR3 has 15 amino acids. DNA of the CDR3: TGCGCCAGCGGGATCGGGTCGTCGATGTCCTACGAGCAGTACTTC. Translating it yields CASGIGSSMSYEQYF.

This clonotype occurred many times. The chain employs TRBV7-2 and TRBJ2-3; a weak D match, TRBD1 (6 bases). Germline CDR1 and CDR2: SGHTA and FQGNSA. V gave up 1 base and J gave up 2 bases, with 7 bases separating them. This CDR3 comprises 14 residues. This chain's CDR3 is CASSLGQATDTQYF. For the CDR3, the DNA is TGTGCCAGCAGCTTAGGACAGGCCACAGATACGCAGTATTTT.